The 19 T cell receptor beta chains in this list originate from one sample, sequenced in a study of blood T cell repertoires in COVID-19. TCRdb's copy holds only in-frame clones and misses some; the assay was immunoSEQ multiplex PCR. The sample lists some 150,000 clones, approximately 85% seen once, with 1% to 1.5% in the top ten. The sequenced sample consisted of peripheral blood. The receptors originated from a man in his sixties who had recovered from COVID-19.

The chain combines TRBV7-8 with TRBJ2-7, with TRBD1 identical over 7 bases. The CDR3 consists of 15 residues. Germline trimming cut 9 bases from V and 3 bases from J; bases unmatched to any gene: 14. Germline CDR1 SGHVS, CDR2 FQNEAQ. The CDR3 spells CASSSPGGGGYEQYF. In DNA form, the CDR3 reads TGTGCCAGTTCGAGTCCAGGGGGTGGAGGCTACGAGCAGTACTTC.

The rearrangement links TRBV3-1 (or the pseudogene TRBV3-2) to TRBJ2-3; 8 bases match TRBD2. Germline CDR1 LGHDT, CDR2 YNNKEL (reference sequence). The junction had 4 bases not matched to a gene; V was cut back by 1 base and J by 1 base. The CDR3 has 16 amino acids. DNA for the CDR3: TGTGCCAGCAGCCAAGTGACAGCGGGGGGCACAGATACGCAGTATTTT. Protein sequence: CASSQVTAGGTDTQYF.

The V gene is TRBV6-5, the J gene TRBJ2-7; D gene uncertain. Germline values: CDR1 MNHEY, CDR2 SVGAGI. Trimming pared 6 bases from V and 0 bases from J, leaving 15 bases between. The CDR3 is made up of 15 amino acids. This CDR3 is CASRKAESSSYEQYF. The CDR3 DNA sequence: TGTGCCAGCAGAAAAGCTGAATCGAGCTCCTACGAGCAGTACTTC.

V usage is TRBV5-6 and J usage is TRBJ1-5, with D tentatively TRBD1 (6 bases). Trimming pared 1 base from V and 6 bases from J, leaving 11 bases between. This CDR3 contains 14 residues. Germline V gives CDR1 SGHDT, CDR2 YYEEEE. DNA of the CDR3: TGTGCCAGCAGCTTGTCAGGGGTTCTTCAGCCCCAGCATTTT. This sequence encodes CASSLSGVLQPQHF.

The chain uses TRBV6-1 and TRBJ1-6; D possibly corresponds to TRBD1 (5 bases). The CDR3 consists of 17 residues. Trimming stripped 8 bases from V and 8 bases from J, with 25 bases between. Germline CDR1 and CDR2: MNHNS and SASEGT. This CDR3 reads CASCGHRRGVNYSPLHF. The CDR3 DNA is TGTGCCAGCTGTGGGCATAGGAGGGGCGTTAATTATTCACCCCTCCACTTT.

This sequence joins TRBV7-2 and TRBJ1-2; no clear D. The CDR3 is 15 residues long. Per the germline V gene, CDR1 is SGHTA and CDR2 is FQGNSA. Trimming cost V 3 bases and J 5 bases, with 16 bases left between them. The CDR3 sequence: CASSLGGNSQYGYTF. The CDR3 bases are TGTGCCAGCAGCTTGGGAGGGAATAGTCAGTATGGCTACACCTTC.

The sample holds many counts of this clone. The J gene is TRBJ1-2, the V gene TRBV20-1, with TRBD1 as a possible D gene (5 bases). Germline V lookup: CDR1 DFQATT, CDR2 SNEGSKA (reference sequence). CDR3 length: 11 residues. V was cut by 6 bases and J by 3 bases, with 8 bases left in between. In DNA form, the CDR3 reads TGCAGTGCGCAGACAGACTATGGCTACACCTTC. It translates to CSAQTDYGYTF.

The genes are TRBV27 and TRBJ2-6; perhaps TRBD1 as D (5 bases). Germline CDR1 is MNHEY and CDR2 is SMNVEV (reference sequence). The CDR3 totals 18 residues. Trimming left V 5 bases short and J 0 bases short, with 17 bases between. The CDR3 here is CASSPPQGFGSGANVLTF. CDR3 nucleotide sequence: TGTGCCAGCAGTCCTCCCCAGGGTTTTGGCTCTGGGGCCAACGTCCTGACTTTC.

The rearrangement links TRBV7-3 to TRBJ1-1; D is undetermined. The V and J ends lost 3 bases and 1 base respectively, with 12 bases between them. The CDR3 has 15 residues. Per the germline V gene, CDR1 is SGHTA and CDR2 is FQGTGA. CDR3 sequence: CASSLSNLKNTEAFF. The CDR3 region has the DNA TGTGCCAGCAGCTTGAGTAACCTCAAGAACACTGAAGCTTTCTTT.

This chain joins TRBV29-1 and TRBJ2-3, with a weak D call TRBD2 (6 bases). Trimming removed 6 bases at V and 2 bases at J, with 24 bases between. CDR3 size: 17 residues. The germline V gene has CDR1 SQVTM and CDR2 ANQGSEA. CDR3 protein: CSVWPGSLGGPTDTQYF. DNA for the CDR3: TGCAGCGTATGGCCGGGCTCCCTCGGGGGACCCACAGATACGCAGTATTTT.

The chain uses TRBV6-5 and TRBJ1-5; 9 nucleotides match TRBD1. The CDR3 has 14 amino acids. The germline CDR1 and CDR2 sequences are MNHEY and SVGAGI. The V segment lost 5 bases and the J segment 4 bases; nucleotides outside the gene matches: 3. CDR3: CASSSDRGNQPQHF. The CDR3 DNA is TGTGCCAGCAGTAGTGACAGGGGGAATCAGCCCCAGCATTTT.

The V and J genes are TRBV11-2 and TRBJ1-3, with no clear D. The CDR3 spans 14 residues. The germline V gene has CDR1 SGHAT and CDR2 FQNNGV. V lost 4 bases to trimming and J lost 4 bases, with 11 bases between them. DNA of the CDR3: TGTGCCAGCAGCTCCCGCGCCCGGGGAAACACCATATATTTT. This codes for CASSSRARGNTIYF.

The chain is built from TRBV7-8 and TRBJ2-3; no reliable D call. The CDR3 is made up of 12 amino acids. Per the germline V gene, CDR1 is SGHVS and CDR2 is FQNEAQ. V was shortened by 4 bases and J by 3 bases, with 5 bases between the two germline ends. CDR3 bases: TGTGCCAGCAGCTCCACAACAGATACGCAGTATTTT. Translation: CASSSTTDTQYF. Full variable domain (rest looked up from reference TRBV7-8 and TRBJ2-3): GAGVSQSPRYKVAKRGQDVALRCDPISGHVSLFWYQQALGQGPEFLTYFQNEAQLDKSGLPSDRFFAERPEGSVSTLKIQRTQQEDSAVYLCASSSTTDTQYFGPGTRLTVL.

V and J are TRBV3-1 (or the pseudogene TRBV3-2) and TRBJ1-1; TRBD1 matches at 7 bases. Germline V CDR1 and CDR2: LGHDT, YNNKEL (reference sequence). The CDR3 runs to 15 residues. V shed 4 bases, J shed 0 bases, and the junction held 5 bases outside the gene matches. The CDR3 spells CASSPVGTVNTEAFF. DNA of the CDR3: TGTGCCAGCAGCCCGGTGGGGACAGTGAACACTGAAGCTTTCTTT.

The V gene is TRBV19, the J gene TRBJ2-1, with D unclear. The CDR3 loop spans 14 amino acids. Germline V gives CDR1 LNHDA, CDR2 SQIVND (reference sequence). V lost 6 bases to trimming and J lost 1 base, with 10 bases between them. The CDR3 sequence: CASSRRLSYNEQFF. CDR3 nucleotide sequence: TGTGCCAGTAGCCGGCGGCTATCCTACAATGAGCAGTTCTTC.

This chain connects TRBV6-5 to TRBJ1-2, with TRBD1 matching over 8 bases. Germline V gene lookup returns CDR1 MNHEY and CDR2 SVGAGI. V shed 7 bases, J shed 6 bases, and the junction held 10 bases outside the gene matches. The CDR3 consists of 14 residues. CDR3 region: CASTRDRGSHGYTF. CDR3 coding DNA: TGTGCCAGCACCAGAGACAGGGGATCACATGGCTACACCTTC.

The CDR3 DNA sequence: TGTGCCAGCAGTTCATCGGGACTAGCGGGGGGAAAAACGGATGAGCAGTTCTTC. It translates to CASSSSGLAGGKTDEQFF. The V call is TRBV6-2 or TRBV6-3, the J call TRBJ2-1; 15 bases fit TRBD2. Germline lookup yields CDR1 MNHEY and CDR2 SVGEGT. Germline trimming cut 4 bases from V and 8 bases from J; bases unmatched to any gene: 12. The CDR3 contains 18 residues.

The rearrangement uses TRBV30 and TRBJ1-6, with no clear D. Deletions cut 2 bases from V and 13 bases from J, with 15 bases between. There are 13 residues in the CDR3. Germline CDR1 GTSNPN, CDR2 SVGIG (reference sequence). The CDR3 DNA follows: TGTGCCTGGAGTCGAGCTCCGGGTACGCCCCTCCACTTT. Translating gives CAWSRAPGTPLHF.

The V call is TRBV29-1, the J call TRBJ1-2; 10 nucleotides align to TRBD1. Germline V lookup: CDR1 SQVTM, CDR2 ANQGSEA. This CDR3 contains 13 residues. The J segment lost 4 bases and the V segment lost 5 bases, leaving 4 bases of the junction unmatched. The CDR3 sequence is CSVSDRGLYGYTF. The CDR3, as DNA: TGCAGCGTTTCAGACAGGGGGCTCTATGGCTACACCTTC.